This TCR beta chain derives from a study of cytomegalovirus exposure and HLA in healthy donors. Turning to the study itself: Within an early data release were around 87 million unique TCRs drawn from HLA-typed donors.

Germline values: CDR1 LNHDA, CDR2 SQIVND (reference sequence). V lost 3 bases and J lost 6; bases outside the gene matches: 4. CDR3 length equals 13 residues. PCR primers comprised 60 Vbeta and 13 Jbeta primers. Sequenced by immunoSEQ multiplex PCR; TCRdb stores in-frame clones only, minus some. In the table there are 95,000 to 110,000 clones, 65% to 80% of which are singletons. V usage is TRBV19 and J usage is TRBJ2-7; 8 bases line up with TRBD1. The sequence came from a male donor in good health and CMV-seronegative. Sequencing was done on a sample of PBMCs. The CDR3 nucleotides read TGTGCCAGTAGTATTACAGGGGGTAGCGAGCAGTACTTC. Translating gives CASSITGGSEQYF. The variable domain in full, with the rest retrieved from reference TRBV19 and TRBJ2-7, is DGGITQSPKYLFRKEGQNVTLSCEQNLNHDAMYWYRQDPGQGLRLIYYSQIVNDFQKGDIAEGYSVSREKKESFPLTVTSAQKNPTAFYLCASSITGGSEQYFGPGTRLTVT.